One and the same sample provided the 29 T cell receptor beta chains below, sequenced in a study of blood T cell repertoires in COVID-19. The protocol was immunoSEQ multiplex PCR, while the TCRdb copy is restricted to in-frame clones and leaves out a portion. The table shows 80,000 to 95,000 clones, with more than 75% occurring only once. The sequencing sample was made of peripheral blood. All receptors derive from a woman aged 70-85 years with acute or convalescent COVID-19.

The chain joins TRBV5-1 to TRBJ1-2, with D unresolved. Germline V lookup: CDR1 SGHRS, CDR2 YFSETQ. The V end was cut by 4 bases, the J end by 0 bases, with 25 bases between. The CDR3 is made up of 19 amino acids. The CDR3 loop is CASSRSGSDVLAANYGYTF. CDR3 nucleotide sequence: TGCGCCAGCAGCCGGTCGGGATCGGACGTACTCGCGGCTAACTATGGCTACACCTTC.

The chain has TRBV19 and TRBJ2-1; a weak D match, TRBD2 (5 bases). Germline V gene data show CDR1 as LNHDA and CDR2 as SQIVND (reference sequence). This CDR3 region has 13 residues. Trimming took off 1 base at V and 9 bases at J, with 10 bases between the two ends. In DNA, the CDR3 is TGTGCCAGTAGTATAGTGGGTGAGGGTGAGCAGTTCTTC. As protein: CASSIVGEGEQFF.

This chain joins TRBV5-6 and TRBJ1-1, with D uncertain. Germline CDR1 SGHDT, CDR2 YYEEEE. This CDR3 comprises 14 residues. V shed 1 base and J shed 1 base, with 8 bases lying between them. The CDR3 loop is CASSLFNGNTEAFF. The CDR3 DNA reads TGTGCCAGCAGCTTGTTCAACGGGAACACTGAAGCTTTCTTT.

The chain joins TRBV5-1 to TRBJ2-3; D is possibly TRBD1 (6 bases). The V gene's germline CDR1 is SGHRS and CDR2 YFSETQ. Between the trimmed V and J ends, which lost 1 base and 11 bases, there was a span of 23 bases. The CDR3 is 16 residues long. CDR3 sequence reads: CASSLTFEGLGHMQYF. In DNA, the CDR3 is TGCGCCAGCAGCTTGACCTTCGAGGGTTTGGGACATATGCAGTATTTT.

Written as DNA, the CDR3 is TGTGCCAGCACTAGCACCTCTGGGACCCAGTACTTC. Translating it yields CASTSTSGTQYF. This chain joins TRBV12-3 or TRBV12-4 and TRBJ2-5; D may be TRBD2 (5 bases). With 7 bases removed from V and 7 bases from J, the gap between germline ends came to 13 bases. CDR3 length: 12 amino acids.

Of note for this clone: At the DNA level, this CDR3 is encoded by other sequences in the same sample as well. The chain carries TRBV5-1 and TRBJ2-3, with TRBD2 matching 7 bases. Germline V gives CDR1 SGHRS, CDR2 YFSETQ. With 0 bases clipped from V and 6 bases from J, the junction kept 4 bases outside the gene matches. CDR3 length: 14 amino acids. The CDR3 here is CASSLGLATDTQYF. Here the CDR3 DNA reads TGCGCCAGCAGCTTGGGACTAGCAACGGATACGCAGTATTTT.

V gene TRBV5-5 combines with J gene TRBJ2-1; D is ambiguous. The CDR3 extends over 11 amino acids. Germline CDR1 and CDR2: SGHKS and YYEKEE (reference sequence). The V end was cut by 4 bases, the J end by 5 bases, with 4 bases between. In nucleotides, the CDR3 is TGTGCCAGCAGCGTAAACAATGAGCAGTTCTTC. The encoded protein is CASSVNNEQFF.

The chain couples TRBV7-9 to TRBJ2-2, with 8 bases lining up with TRBD2. Germline V lookup: CDR1 SEHNR, CDR2 FQNEAQ (reference sequence). The CDR3 has 19 residues. V was pared by 5 bases and J by 2 bases, with 16 bases of the junction left unmatched. The chain's CDR3 is CASSETPGGGRTNTGELFF. In nucleotides, the CDR3 is TGTGCCAGCAGCGAAACCCCAGGTGGCGGGAGGACTAACACCGGGGAGCTGTTTTTT.

The chain combines TRBV6-5 with TRBJ1-1; the match to TRBD1 covers 8 bases. This CDR3 is built from 14 residues. Germline CDR1 and CDR2: MNHEY and SVGAGI. After removal of 7 bases from V and 1 base from J, the junction contained 5 bases not matched to a gene. The CDR3 region is CASTMGQENTEAFF. DNA of the CDR3: TGTGCCAGCACCATGGGACAGGAGAACACTGAAGCTTTCTTT.

This clone showed up just once. This CDR3 reads CASSFRTRGAHGYTF. CDR3 DNA: TGTGCCAGCAGTTTTCGGACTAGGGGGGCACATGGCTACACCTTC. This chain connects TRBV28 to TRBJ1-2, with D perhaps TRBD1 (6 bases). V lost 3 bases and J 6 bases, leaving 17 bases between the germline ends. The germline gives CDR1 MDHEN, CDR2 SYDVKM. The CDR3 runs 15 residues.

This clone was recorded a few times. The rearrangement links TRBV5-1 to TRBJ2-1; 10 positions agree with TRBD1. The CDR3 runs 16 residues. J gave up 0 bases and V 3 bases, and 3 bases lay outside the gene matches. Per the germline V gene, CDR1 is SGHRS and CDR2 is YFSETQ. This chain's CDR3 is CASSWTGGGSYNEQFF. The CDR3, as DNA: TGCGCCAGCAGCTGGACAGGGGGAGGCTCCTACAATGAGCAGTTCTTC.

This clone was observed a handful of times. CDR3 sequence (DNA): TGTGCCAGCAGCCAATCCCGCGAGGAGACCCAGTACTTC. The encoded protein is CASSQSREETQYF. The V gene is TRBV4-2, the J gene TRBJ2-5; D is undetermined. CDR1 LGHNA and CDR2 YNFKEQ come from the germline V gene. V shed 2 bases and J shed 5 bases, with 9 bases lying between them. The CDR3 extends over 13 amino acids.

CDR3 nucleotide sequence: TGTGCCAGCAGTCCGGGGACAGGGTTCCGGGGCGAGCAGTACGTC. It encodes CASSPGTGFRGEQYV. The chain couples TRBV28 to TRBJ2-7; 9 bases match TRBD1. V lost 5 bases, J lost 6 bases, and 11 bases stayed unmatched. Germline CDR1 MDHEN, CDR2 SYDVKM. The CDR3 runs to 15 residues.

The chain recombines TRBV19 with TRBJ2-6; 12 nucleotides align to TRBD2. V gave up 5 bases and J gave up 2 bases; unmatched junction bases: 13. The CDR3 contains 20 residues. Per the germline V gene, CDR1 is LNHDA and CDR2 is SQIVND (reference sequence). CDR3: CASSLTGTSGYAAGANVLTF. The CDR3 region has the DNA TGTGCCAGTAGTTTAACCGGGACTAGCGGGTATGCGGCTGGGGCCAACGTCCTGACTTTC.

This clone occurred once. The V and J genes are TRBV3-1 (or the pseudogene TRBV3-2) and TRBJ2-5; D gene ambiguous. Trimming shortened V by 2 bases and J by 2 bases, and 6 bases separated the two germline ends. The CDR3 contains 13 residues. Germline values: CDR1 LGHDT, CDR2 YNNKEL (reference sequence). CDR3 residues: CASSQQIQETQYF. CDR3 nucleotide sequence: TGTGCCAGCAGCCAACAGATACAAGAGACCCAGTACTTC.

The chain is built from TRBV6-5 and TRBJ2-1; perhaps TRBD1 as D (7 bases). CDR1 is MNHEY, CDR2 SVGAGI, per germline. The CDR3 is 15 amino acids. The ends were cut back, 4 bases at V and 6 bases at J, with 16 bases in the middle. In nucleotides, the CDR3 is TGTGCCAGCAGTTCAGGGGGACTTCTAACCAATGAGCAGTTCTTC. Its translation is CASSSGGLLTNEQFF.

The chain joins TRBV3-1 (or the pseudogene TRBV3-2) to TRBJ2-1; TRBD2 matches at 13 bases. This CDR3 contains 16 residues. J lost 9 bases, V lost 6 bases, and 11 bases had no gene match. Germline assignment: CDR1 LGHDT and CDR2 YNNKEL (reference sequence). The chain's CDR3 is CASSRIGLAGVGEQFF. In nucleotides, the CDR3 is TGTGCCAGCAGTCGAATCGGACTAGCGGGGGTCGGTGAGCAGTTCTTC.

This clone was counted once. V gene TRBV5-1 combines with J gene TRBJ1-1, with 7 nucleotides matching TRBD1. The CDR3 contains 14 residues. The V segment lost 4 bases and the J segment 2 bases; nucleotides outside the gene matches: 5. Looked up from germline, CDR1 is SGHRS and CDR2 is YFSETQ. CDR3 amino acids: CASSPRDRNTEAFF. The CDR3 coding sequence is TGCGCCAGCAGCCCCCGGGACAGAAACACTGAAGCTTTCTTT.

This clone was found a few times. This chain uses TRBV6-4 with TRBJ2-3; a possible D gene is TRBD1 (6 bases). The CDR3 runs 15 residues. The germline gives CDR1 MRHNA, CDR2 SNTAGT. Deletions cut 0 bases from V and 4 bases from J, with 11 bases between. This CDR3 reads CASSDSIEGADTQYF. The CDR3 DNA reads as TGTGCCAGCAGTGACTCGATTGAGGGGGCAGATACGCAGTATTTT.

The V and J genes are TRBV2 and TRBJ1-3, with 10 nucleotides matching TRBD1. Germline values: CDR1 SNHLY, CDR2 FYNNEI. The ends lost 4 bases at V and 0 bases at J; junction bases unmatched: 9. This CDR3 region has 18 residues. The CDR3 sequence is CASSGQGARSTSGNTIYF. The DNA of the CDR3 is TGTGCCAGCAGTGGACAGGGGGCGCGTAGTACCTCTGGAAACACCATATATTTT. Based on the CDR3 plus reference TRBV2 and TRBJ1-3, the full variable domain is EPEVTQTPSHQVTQMGQEVILRCVPISNHLYFYWYRQILGQKVEFLVSFYNNEISEKSEIFDDQFSVERPDGSNFTLKIRSTKLEDSAMYFCASSGQGARSTSGNTIYFGEGSWLTVV.

This clone was observed once. This chain connects TRBV10-1 to TRBJ2-3, with TRBD2 identical over 11 bases. The V gene end was trimmed by 3 bases and the J gene end by 4 bases; junction bases not matched to a gene: 6. The CDR3 covers 16 residues. Germline V gene lookup returns CDR1 WNHNN and CDR2 SYGVQD (reference sequence). CDR3 sequence (DNA): TGCGCCAGCAGTGAACTAGCGGGAGTTCGCGCAGATACGCAGTATTTT. This gives the protein CASSELAGVRADTQYF.

This clone was seen more than once but under ten times. CDR3 DNA: TGCGCCAGCAGCTTGTTTCCGGGACAGGGGGCTGGGGCCAACGTCCTGACTTTC. Protein product: CASSLFPGQGAGANVLTF. The V call is TRBV5-1, the J call TRBJ2-6; 11 nucleotides match TRBD1. Germline CDR1 reads SGHRS; CDR2 reads YFSETQ. The CDR3 extends over 18 amino acids. V lost 1 base and J lost 2; bases outside the gene matches: 5. The full variable domain, its missing parts supplied by reference TRBV5-1 and TRBJ2-6, is KAGVTQTPRYLIKTRGQQVTLSCSPISGHRSVSWYQQTPGQGLQFLFEYFSETQRNKGNFPGRFSGRQFSNSRSEMNVSTLELGDSALYLCASSLFPGQGAGANVLTFGAGSRLTVL.

This clone was detected once. Within the sample, other DNA sequences also encode this same CDR3. The rearrangement links TRBV5-1 to TRBJ2-1; the match to TRBD1 covers 10 bases. Per germline, CDR1 SGHRS and CDR2 YFSETQ. This CDR3 has 18 residues. The V and J ends lost 4 bases and 6 bases, in that order; junction bases with no gene match: 16. CDR3 sequence (DNA): TGCGCCAGCAGCGTCAGACCGGGACAGGGGCTGGGACCCAATGAGCAGTTCTTC. Translation gives CASSVRPGQGLGPNEQFF.

This chain links TRBV6-1 with TRBJ2-7; 10 bases fit TRBD1. Trimming removed 4 bases from V and 4 bases from J; junction bases left unmatched: 10. CDR3 length: 16 residues. Germline assignment: CDR1 MNHNS and CDR2 SASEGT. The CDR3 sequence is CASSAPPGTGDYEQYV. CDR3 nucleotide sequence: TGTGCCAGCAGTGCTCCCCCCGGGACAGGGGATTACGAGCAGTACGTC.

V is TRBV6-6 and J is TRBJ1-1, with 10 bases aligning to TRBD1. Trimming removed 5 bases from V and 6 bases from J; junction bases left unmatched: 12. CDR1 and CDR2 (germline): MNHNY, SVGAGI (reference sequence). This CDR3 is built from 16 residues. The CDR3 nucleotides are TGTGCCAGCAGTCAGGCCGGGACAGGGGTAATATCTGAAGCTTTCTTT. Its protein product is CASSQAGTGVISEAFF.

This rearrangement joins TRBV9 to TRBJ1-1, with TRBD1 identical over 9 bases. CDR1 and CDR2 from the germline V gene are SGDLS and YYNGEE. The trim removed 5 bases at V and 1 base at J, leaving 3 bases unmatched. The CDR3 extends over 14 amino acids. The CDR3: CASRPGQGNTEAFF. CDR3 sequence (DNA): TGTGCCAGCAGGCCGGGACAGGGGAACACTGAAGCTTTCTTT.

V gene TRBV10-3 combines with J gene TRBJ1-1; D not certain. Germline V gene lookup returns CDR1 ENHRY and CDR2 SYGVKD. Trimming pared 6 bases from V and 0 bases from J, leaving 14 bases between. The CDR3 length is 15 residues. CDR3 loop: CAIRSGIAVNTEAFF. CDR3 bases: TGTGCCATCAGGTCGGGGATAGCGGTGAACACTGAAGCTTTCTTT.

J is TRBJ1-5 and V is TRBV5-6; D remains ambiguous. Germline V gives CDR1 SGHDT, CDR2 YYEEEE. Trimming removed 0 bases at V and 6 bases at J, with 19 bases between. This CDR3 comprises 17 residues. The CDR3 sequence is CASSLAVRGSRGQPQHF. CDR3 coding DNA: TGTGCCAGCAGCTTGGCGGTGCGTGGAAGTCGGGGTCAGCCCCAGCATTTT.

The chain recombines TRBV5-8 with TRBJ2-7, with D perhaps TRBD1 (6 bases). The CDR3 loop spans 14 amino acids. Germline values: CDR1 SGHTS, CDR2 YDEGEE. Trimming pared 10 bases from V and 0 bases from J, leaving 17 bases between. Here the CDR3 reads CASQRQGSSYEQYV. The CDR3 DNA reads TGTGCCTCACAACGGCAGGGGAGCTCCTACGAGCAGTACGTC.